A single sample gave rise to the 17 T cell receptor beta chains below, sequenced in a study of T cell responses to AZD1222 COVID-19 vaccine. Clones were sequenced by immunoSEQ multiplex PCR, and TCRdb holds only the in-frame ones, with some missing. The sample has roughly 150,000 clones; around nine tenths are singletons. The sample here was peripheral blood, taken 28 days after the second AZD1222 dose. The source is an adult who received the AZD1222 COVID-19 vaccine.

V usage is TRBV5-1 and J usage is TRBJ2-3; D is uncertain. The ends were cut back, 4 bases at V and 4 bases at J, with 10 bases in the middle. The V gene's germline CDR1 is SGHRS and CDR2 YFSETQ. This CDR3 is 13 amino acids long. Written as DNA, the CDR3 is TGCGCCAGCAGCCCATCGGTGGCAGATACGCAGTATTTT. It yields the protein CASSPSVADTQYF.

This clone was detected a few times. This chain joins TRBV6-2 or TRBV6-3 and TRBJ1-1; possibly TRBD1 for D (6 bases). Trimming took 0 bases from V and 5 from J, leaving 16 bases between them. CDR3 length equals 16 residues. The germline CDR1 and CDR2 sequences are MNHEY and SVGEGT. The DNA of the CDR3 is TGTGCCAGCAGTTACTCGAGAGGGGGGGCGATGACTGAAGCTTTCTTT. It is translated as CASSYSRGGAMTEAFF.

This clone showed up just once. The chain is built from TRBV5-6 and TRBJ2-4; no clear D gene. The CDR3 spans 16 residues. V was pared by 2 bases and J by 0 bases, with 12 bases between. Germline CDR1 is SGHDT and CDR2 is YYEEEE. The CDR3 protein is CASSLGQILAKNIQYF. The CDR3 region has the DNA TGTGCCAGCAGCTTAGGGCAGATTCTAGCCAAAAACATTCAGTACTTC.

This clone was seen a few times. This sequence joins TRBV29-1 and TRBJ2-7; 10 nucleotides agree with TRBD2. Trimming cost V 4 bases and J 7 bases; bases outside gene matches: 10. Germline CDR1 is SQVTM and CDR2 is ANQGSEA. The CDR3 length is 14 residues. The CDR3 region is CSVGKAGGLGEQYF. Written as DNA, the CDR3 is TGCAGCGTTGGGAAAGCGGGGGGGCTCGGTGAGCAGTACTTC.

The J gene is TRBJ1-3, the V gene TRBV4-2; D gene unclear. V gave up 0 bases and J gave up 1 base, with 4 bases separating them. Germline V gene lookup returns CDR1 LGHNA and CDR2 YNFKEQ. CDR3 length: 14 amino acids. CDR3 loop: CASSQDPSGNTIYF. Here the CDR3 DNA reads TGTGCCAGCAGCCAAGATCCTTCTGGAAACACCATATATTTT.

The V call is TRBV5-1, the J call TRBJ1-5; TRBD1 matches 7 bases. The germline CDR1 and CDR2 sequences are SGHRS and YFSETQ. The CDR3 has 15 amino acids. The V and J ends lost 0 bases and 6 bases, in that order; junction bases with no gene match: 6. Here the CDR3 DNA reads TGCGCCAGCAGCTTGGGGGACAGAGAGGGTCAGCCCCAGCATTTT. This translates into CASSLGDREGQPQHF. The whole variable domain, filled in from reference TRBV5-1 and TRBJ1-5, reads KAGVTQTPRYLIKTRGQQVTLSCSPISGHRSVSWYQQTPGQGLQFLFEYFSETQRNKGNFPGRFSGRQFSNSRSEMNVSTLELGDSALYLCASSLGDREGQPQHFGDGTRLSIL.

This clone was counted once. The chain links TRBV6-5 to TRBJ2-1; the match to TRBD2 covers 12 bases. V dropped 7 bases and J dropped 6; count of bases not matched to a gene: 7. Germline V gene lookup returns CDR1 MNHEY and CDR2 SVGAGI. CDR3 size: 15 residues. In nucleotides, the CDR3 is TGTGCCAGCACTAGCGGGAGGGCCGGGTCCAATGAGCAGTTCTTC. Protein product: CASTSGRAGSNEQFF.

This clone was picked up one time. CDR3 nucleotides: TGTGCCAGTAGTAGGGACAGGGAAAGCGCCCGCTACGAGCAGTACTTC. Amino acids: CASSRDRESARYEQYF. V is TRBV19 and J is TRBJ2-7; 9 nucleotides agree with TRBD1. This CDR3 region has 16 residues. With 4 bases clipped from V and 3 bases from J, the junction kept 10 bases outside the gene matches. The V gene's germline CDR1 is LNHDA and CDR2 SQIVND (reference sequence).

The CDR3 is CASSFTRIETQYF. The CDR3 DNA follows: TGTGCCAGCAGCTTTACCAGGATAGAGACCCAGTACTTC. The chain recombines TRBV5-6 with TRBJ2-5; no reliable D call. This CDR3 has 13 residues. Trimming left V 2 bases short and J 4 bases short, with 9 bases between. Germline assignment: CDR1 SGHDT and CDR2 YYEEEE.

The chain joins TRBV12-3 or TRBV12-4 to TRBJ2-7, with a possible D match to TRBD2 (5 bases). Trimming took off 5 bases at V and 7 bases at J, with 15 bases between the two ends. The CDR3 sequence is 13 residues long. The CDR3 DNA reads as TGTGCCAGCAGTCCCGGGCCTGCGGGTGAGCAGTACTTC. Protein: CASSPGPAGEQYF.

This clone came up a few times. The V and J genes are TRBV7-2 and TRBJ1-6, with 9 bases aligning to TRBD1. CDR3 size: 16 residues. The trim removed 2 bases at V and 9 bases at J, leaving 8 bases unmatched. Germline lookup yields CDR1 SGHTA and CDR2 FQGNSA. CDR3 sequence: CASSLKADRGGSPLHF. In DNA form, the CDR3 reads TGTGCCAGCAGCTTAAAGGCGGACAGGGGTGGTTCACCCCTCCACTTT.

The chain is built from TRBV30 and TRBJ1-6; D not resolved. Germline V CDR1 and CDR2: GTSNPN, SVGIG (reference sequence). There are 13 residues in the CDR3. With 4 bases removed from V and 4 bases from J, the gap between germline ends came to 8 bases. The CDR3 region is CAWTGMYNSPLHF. Here the CDR3 DNA reads TGTGCCTGGACCGGGATGTATAATTCACCCCTCCACTTT.

The count of this clone is one. The V gene is TRBV28, the J gene TRBJ1-5; no clear D gene. Trimming left V 4 bases short and J 5 bases short, with 6 bases between. The CDR3 covers 12 residues. CDR1 MDHEN and CDR2 SYDVKM come from the germline V gene. Here the CDR3 reads CASSSSDQPQHF. The CDR3 coding sequence is TGTGCCAGCAGTTCCTCGGATCAGCCCCAGCATTTT.

V is TRBV30 and J is TRBJ1-1, with 8 bases that match TRBD1. The CDR3 has 13 amino acids. The V and J ends lost 5 bases and 2 bases, in that order; junction bases with no gene match: 4. The germline gives CDR1 GTSNPN, CDR2 SVGIG (reference sequence). CDR3 sequence: CAWRTGFNTEAFF. The CDR3 DNA reads as TGTGCCTGGCGGACAGGGTTTAACACTGAAGCTTTCTTT.

This clone occurred a few times. The gene calls are TRBV5-4 and TRBJ1-6; D gene ambiguous. This CDR3 is 14 amino acids long. V gave up 0 bases and J gave up 9 bases, with 10 bases separating them. Germline assignment: CDR1 SGHNT and CDR2 YYREEE (reference sequence). Here the CDR3 DNA reads TGTGCCAGCAGCTTGGGTATAGAGGGTTCACCCCTCCACTTT. Its protein product is CASSLGIEGSPLHF.

J is TRBJ2-7 and V is TRBV20-1; D uncertain. The ends were cut back, 3 bases at V and 2 bases at J, with 14 bases in the middle. The germline gives CDR1 DFQATT, CDR2 SNEGSKA (reference sequence). The CDR3 is 14 amino acids. The CDR3 DNA is TGCAGTGCTAGTCCGGGTAAAGCCCCCTACGAGCAGTACTTC. Amino acids: CSASPGKAPYEQYF.

The CDR3 sequence is CASSFGQVAANEQFF. In DNA form, the CDR3 reads TGTGCCAGCAGTTTCGGGCAGGTGGCAGCCAATGAGCAGTTCTTC. The chain couples TRBV28 to TRBJ2-1, with D hard to call. Germline assignment: CDR1 MDHEN and CDR2 SYDVKM. The CDR3 has 15 residues. V was trimmed by 3 bases and J by 6 bases, leaving 15 bases between them. The variable domain in full, completed from reference TRBV28 and TRBJ2-1, reads DVKVTQSSRYLVKRTGEKVFLECVQDMDHENMFWYRQDPGLGLRLIYFSYDVKMKEKGDIPEGYSVSREKKERFSLILESASTNQTSMYLCASSFGQVAANEQFFGPGTRLTVL.